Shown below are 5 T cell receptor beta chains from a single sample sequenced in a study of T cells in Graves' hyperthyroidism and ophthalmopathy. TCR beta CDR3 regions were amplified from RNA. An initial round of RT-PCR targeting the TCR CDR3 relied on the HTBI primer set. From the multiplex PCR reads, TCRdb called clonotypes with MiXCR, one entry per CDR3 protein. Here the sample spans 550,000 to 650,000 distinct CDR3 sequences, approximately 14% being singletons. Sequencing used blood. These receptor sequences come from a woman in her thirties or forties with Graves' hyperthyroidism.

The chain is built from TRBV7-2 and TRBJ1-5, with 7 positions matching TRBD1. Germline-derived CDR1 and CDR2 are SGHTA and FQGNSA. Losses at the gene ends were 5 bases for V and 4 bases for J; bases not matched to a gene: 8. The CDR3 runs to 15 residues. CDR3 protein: CASSVETGRNQPQHF. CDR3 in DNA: TGTGCCAGCAGCGTTGAGACAGGGCGGAATCAGCCCCAGCATTTT. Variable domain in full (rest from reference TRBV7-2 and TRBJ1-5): GAGVSQSPSNKVTEKGKDVELRCDPISGHTALYWYRQSLGQGLEFLIYFQGNSAPDKSGLPSDRFSAERTGGSVSTLTIQRTQQEDSAVYLCASSVETGRNQPQHFGDGTRLSIL.

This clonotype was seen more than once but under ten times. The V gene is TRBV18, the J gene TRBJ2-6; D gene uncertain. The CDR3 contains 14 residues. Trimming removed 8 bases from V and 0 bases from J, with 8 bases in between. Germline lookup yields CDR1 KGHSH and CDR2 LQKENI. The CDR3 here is CASTETSGANVLTF. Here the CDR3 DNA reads TGTGCCAGCACTGAAACCTCTGGGGCCAACGTCCTGACTTTC.

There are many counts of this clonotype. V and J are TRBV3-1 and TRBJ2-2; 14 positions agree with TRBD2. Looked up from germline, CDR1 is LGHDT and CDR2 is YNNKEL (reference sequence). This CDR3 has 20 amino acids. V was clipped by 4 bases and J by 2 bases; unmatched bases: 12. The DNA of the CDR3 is TGTGCCAGCAGCCTTTTCCTTATCGGGACTAGCGGGAGTAACACCGGGGAGCTGTTTTTT. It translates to CASSLFLIGTSGSNTGELFF.

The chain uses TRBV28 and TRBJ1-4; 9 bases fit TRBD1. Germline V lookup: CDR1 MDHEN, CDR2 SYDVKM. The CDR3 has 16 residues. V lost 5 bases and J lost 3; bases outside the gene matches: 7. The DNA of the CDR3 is TGTGCCAGCAGTATCACAGGGGGCTCGGCTAATGAAAAACTGTTTTTT. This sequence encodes CASSITGGSANEKLFF.

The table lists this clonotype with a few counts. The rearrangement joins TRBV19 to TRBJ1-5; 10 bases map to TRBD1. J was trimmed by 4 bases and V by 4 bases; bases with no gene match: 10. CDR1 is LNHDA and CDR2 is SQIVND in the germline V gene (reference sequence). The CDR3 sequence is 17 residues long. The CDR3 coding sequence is TGTGCCAGTAGTACCGGGACAGGGGAGGTCTCAAATCAGCCCCAGCATTTT. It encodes CASSTGTGEVSNQPQHF.